The clone carrying this T cell receptor beta chain was counted at least ten times. A much larger clone differs by one base, so this may be a read error. The data are from a study of metastatic and nonmetastatic thyroid tumors. TCRdb called clones again from the PCR reads with MiXCR. The table lists about 14,000 clones, more than 10% of them singletons. Treatment of any kind had been given to no patient before thyroid surgery. Specimen: blood. This receptor was taken from a female donor with papillary thyroid cancer or a benign thyroid nodule (not recorded which). Some clones in this sample may be carry-over from other donors' samples.

The CDR3 DNA reads as TGTGCCAGCAGCTTAGATCGGGGGGATGCGCAGTATTTT. This gives the protein CASSLDRGDAQYF. The rearrangement joins TRBV11-2 to TRBJ2-3; TRBD2 matches 7 bases. CDR3 length: 13 amino acids. CDR1 is SGHAT and CDR2 is FQNNGV in the germline V gene. The V segment lost 0 bases and the J segment 10 bases; nucleotides outside the gene matches: 4.